Presented here are 8 T cell receptor beta chains from one specimen sequenced in a study of PD-1 blockade in classical Hodgkin lymphoma. Libraries were prepared by immunoSEQ multiplex PCR; TCRdb keeps only in-frame clonotypes and omits some of them. The sample holds some 100,000 clones, roughly 92% seen once. Every patient experienced relapse after autologous stem cell transplantation, and brentuximab vedotin exposure varied. The sequences come from peripheral blood mononuclear cells (PBMCs), collected at baseline. All receptors come from a human donor with classical Hodgkin lymphoma.

The V gene is TRBV28, the J gene TRBJ2-3; D is uncertain. V lost 6 bases and J lost 0, with 7 bases in between. The CDR3 consists of 13 residues. Germline-derived CDR1 and CDR2 are MDHEN and SYDVKM. CDR3 DNA: TGTGCCAGCAGACTTTCTAGCACAGATACGCAGTATTTT. This sequence encodes CASRLSSTDTQYF. The full variable domain, rest sourced from reference TRBV28 and TRBJ2-3, is DVKVTQSSRYLVKRTGEKVFLECVQDMDHENMFWYRQDPGLGLRLIYFSYDVKMKEKGDIPEGYSVSREKKERFSLILESASTNQTSMYLCASRLSSTDTQYFGPGTRLTVL.

V and J are TRBV6-5 and TRBJ1-2; possible D gene TRBD1, 5 bases. Trimming left V 5 bases short and J 5 bases short, with 9 bases between. CDR3 length: 12 amino acids. Germline V gene data show CDR1 as MNHEY and CDR2 as SVGAGI. CDR3 protein: CASSPGLYGYTF. DNA of the CDR3: TGTGCCAGCAGTCCGGGACTTTATGGCTACACCTTC.

The count of this clone is one. CDR3 bases: TGTGCCAGCGGAACGGGTTGGGATACAGATACGCAGTATTTT. The encoded protein is CASGTGWDTDTQYF. The chain recombines TRBV28 with TRBJ2-3; the D is unclear. V was shortened by 8 bases and J by 3 bases, with 15 bases between the two germline ends. Germline CDR1 is MDHEN and CDR2 is SYDVKM. This CDR3 is 14 amino acids long.

The V and J genes are TRBV6-1 and TRBJ1-5; 7 positions agree with TRBD1. This CDR3 has 16 residues. CDR1 is MNHNS, CDR2 SASEGT, per germline. Trimming removed 4 bases from V and 0 bases from J; junction bases left unmatched: 6. The CDR3 nucleotides read TGTGCCAGCAGTGTGATGGGACAGTATAGCAATCAGCCCCAGCATTTT. Translation: CASSVMGQYSNQPQHF.

CDR3 nucleotides: TGTGCCAGCAGCGTAGCCTCCCGCGTGTTGGGCAATGAGCAGTTCTTC. It codes for CASSVASRVLGNEQFF. V and J are TRBV9 and TRBJ2-1, with no clear D. This CDR3 contains 16 residues. Germline CDR1 reads SGDLS; CDR2 reads YYNGEE. The V and J ends lost 0 bases and 6 bases respectively, with 16 bases between them.

The chain joins TRBV7-6 to TRBJ2-3; TRBD2 matches at 9 bases. The germline V gene has CDR1 SGHVS and CDR2 FNYEAQ. CDR3 length: 16 residues. V shed 5 bases, J shed 4 bases, and the junction held 10 bases outside the gene matches. In DNA, the CDR3 is TGTGCCAGCAGCCCCCAAATAGCGGGAGATGCAGATACGCAGTATTTT. It is translated as CASSPQIAGDADTQYF.

The chain links TRBV10-1 to TRBJ1-1; 8 nucleotides agree with TRBD1. The ends lost 2 bases at V and 0 bases at J; junction bases unmatched: 8. The CDR3 has 17 residues. Germline CDR1 is WNHNN and CDR2 is SYGVQD (reference sequence). The CDR3, as DNA: TGCGCCAGCAGTGAGGGGACAGGAAGGATGATGAACACTGAAGCTTTCTTT. Protein product: CASSEGTGRMMNTEAFF.

The chain links TRBV6-6 to TRBJ2-2; TRBD2 is a possible D gene (6 bases). Germline V gene data show CDR1 as MNHNY and CDR2 as SVGAGI (reference sequence). This CDR3 has 15 amino acids. V lost 6 bases and J 1 base, leaving 12 bases between the germline ends. CDR3 protein: CASSPTSRNTGELFF. In DNA, the CDR3 is TGTGCCAGCAGCCCAACTAGCAGGAACACCGGGGAGCTGTTTTTT.